A selection of T cell receptor beta chains follows, all from one sample in a study of blood T cell repertoires in COVID-19. Some clones are missing from TCRdb's copy, which holds only in-frame ones; the method was immunoSEQ multiplex PCR. Here the sample spans fewer than 150,000 clones, roughly 86% being singletons. Sequenced material: peripheral blood. The receptors stem from a man over 45 with active or convalescent COVID-19. Both conserved end residues are trimmed from each CDR3. Clone size is stated in some rows and not others, as once, few, many or a class when expanded.

>TRBJ2-3|-|TRBV12-3/TRBV12-4
ASSLFGLTQY
>TRBJ1-5|-|TRBV2
ASRLTGDPQH
>TRBJ2-5|once|TRBV27
ASRTRTGRTQETQY
>TRBJ1-1|-|TRBV29-1
SVVGMLAF
>TRBJ2-1|-|TRBV6-2/TRBV6-3
ASSYSGTSGYLRGSNEQF
>TRBJ2-3|-|TRBV19
ASSMGTSKYTQY
>TRBJ1-6|few|TRBV5-1
ASSSKPRQGSNSPLH
>TRBJ2-7|-|TRBV3-1/TRBV3-2
ASSQDRLPSYEQY
>TRBJ2-7|-|TRBV7-8
ASSFSGRYEQY
>TRBJ1-2|-|TRBV28
ASSAPVGGGNYGYT
>TRBJ1-6|-|TRBV6-6
ASSSYSRSPLH
>TRBJ1-3|-|TRBV6-2/TRBV6-3
ASSERQGTGNTIY
>TRBJ2-1|-|TRBV4-3
ASSQETGLEQF
>TRBJ1-3|-|TRBV2
ANTGISGNTIY
>TRBJ2-7|few|TRBV9
ASSVGQGAYEQY
>TRBJ2-3|-|TRBV12-3/TRBV12-4
ASSSYRLDTQY
>TRBJ1-5|-|TRBV19
ASIPDRGTNQPQH
>TRBJ2-3|-|TRBV28
ASKAHGGKGTDTQY
>TRBJ2-1|-|TRBV6-5
ASASPNEQF
>TRBJ2-7|-|TRBV7-9
ASSLVSRTGDYEQY
>TRBJ2-7|-|TRBV7-9
ASSLQGPYEQY
>TRBJ2-1|-|TRBV7-9
ASSSPGLASGEQF
>TRBJ2-7|-|TRBV28
ASTPPQGYEQY
>TRBJ1-5|once|TRBV18
ASSPTTGRVRQPQH
>TRBJ1-4|-|TRBV5-8
ASSRTFEGEKLF
>TRBJ2-7|-|TRBV12-3/TRBV12-4
ASSLGVGVEQY
>TRBJ2-2|few|TRBV18
ASSPSGRNTGELF
>TRBJ1-1|-|TRBV7-9
ASSDGGGGNTEAF
>TRBJ1-1|-|TRBV15
ATSRNLEGRNTEAF
>TRBJ1-6|-|TRBV30
AWSSTGQGSPLH
>TRBJ2-3|-|TRBV19
ASSIQPTLAQY
>TRBJ1-2|-|TRBV6-1
ASSEAGQEYGYT
>TRBJ1-2|many|TRBV9
ASSAETGGRRISYGYT
>TRBJ2-7|once|TRBV24-1
ATSDVGGVEQY
>TRBJ2-3|-|TRBV11-2
ASSLDQAGRTDTQY
>TRBJ1-2|once|TRBV24-1
ATSDSDNNYGYT
>TRBJ2-7|-|TRBV13
ASSSKPGQGYEQY
>TRBJ2-1|-|TRBV24-1
ATSDWRGGSRSSYNEQF
>TRBJ2-1|-|TRBV5-1
ASSPGTSGYNEWQF
>TRBJ1-5|-|TRBV15
ATKGQSPVGQPQH
>TRBJ1-4|-|TRBV27
ASKGSWGANEKLF
>TRBJ2-3|-|TRBV6-6
ASSYPGTDTQY
>TRBJ2-3|-|TRBV12-5
ATTPPNTDTQY
>TRBJ2-1|few|TRBV21-1
ASPWEGEDNEQF
>TRBJ2-3|-|TRBV11-3
ASSRSGTISATDTQY
>TRBJ1-3|once|TRBV11-2
ASSSSDAGAGNTIY
>TRBJ2-1|once|TRBV6-5
ASRDGQGGRNEQF
>TRBJ2-7|-|TRBV27
ASRTLGTSYEQY
>TRBJ2-7|-|TRBV7-6
ASSFTPPARQGTYEQY
>TRBJ1-5|few|TRBV6-5
ASSQQRQGATPQH
>TRBJ2-1|-|TRBV11-2
ASSFASGTSGRAGNEQF
>TRBJ2-5|-|TRBV19
ASRSFVGTQETQY
>TRBJ2-3|once|TRBV24-1
ATSDFPLKGAQTDTQY